The rows below give T cell receptor beta chains drawn from one sample of a study of shared clonotypes between healthy human individuals. TCRdb keeps only in-frame clones here, not all; method: immunoSEQ multiplex PCR. The sample lists about 2 million clones; about 95% were seen once. The sequenced sample was naive CD8+ T cells sorted from blood. The receptors shown here come from a man in his late teens or twenties in good health. CDR3s include the opening cysteine and the closing phenylalanine or tryptophan. Fields, in order: clone size, CDR3 length, J gene, D gene, V gene, CDR3 protein, CDR3 DNA. A D gene is named only where the DNA matches it firmly. Clone size is stated in some rows and not others, as once, few, many or a class when expanded.

abundance: .; len: 13; j_gene: TRBJ2-1; d_gene: .; v_gene: TRBV11-1; CDR3aa: CASSWGQGNEQFF; CDR3nt: TGTGCCAGCAGCTGGGGCCAGGGGAATGAGCAGTTCTTC
abundance: .; len: 15; j_gene: TRBJ2-3; d_gene: TRBD2; v_gene: TRBV9; CDR3aa: CASTTSGREADTQYF; CDR3nt: TGTGCCAGTACTACTAGCGGGAGGGAGGCAGATACGCAGTATTTT
abundance: .; len: 14; j_gene: TRBJ1-1; d_gene: .; v_gene: TRBV4-1; CDR3aa: CASSQGGVWQEAFF; CDR3nt: TGCGCCAGCAGCCAAGGGGGGGTGTGGCAGGAAGCTTTCTTT
abundance: .; len: 15; j_gene: TRBJ2-7; d_gene: .; v_gene: TRBV4-1; CDR3aa: CASSQVAQGRVEQYF; CDR3nt: TGCGCCAGCAGCCAAGTTGCTCAGGGGAGGGTCGAGCAGTACTTC
abundance: .; len: 13; j_gene: TRBJ1-1; d_gene: .; v_gene: TRBV7-9; CDR3aa: CASMNTGDTEALF; CDR3nt: TGTGCCAGCATGAACACCGGTGACACTGAAGCTCTCTTT
abundance: .; len: 15; j_gene: TRBJ1-5; d_gene: TRBD1; v_gene: TRBV19; CDR3aa: CASSIEDRENQPQHF; CDR3nt: TGTGCCAGTAGTATAGAAGACAGGGAAAATCAGCCCCAGCATTTT
abundance: .; len: 17; j_gene: TRBJ1-4; d_gene: .; v_gene: TRBV6-1; CDR3aa: CASSEAAGRLPNEKLFF; CDR3nt: TGTGCCAGCAGTGAAGCCGCCGGGAGGCTACCTAATGAAAAACTGTTTTTT
abundance: .; len: 16; j_gene: TRBJ2-1; d_gene: TRBD2; v_gene: TRBV7-9; CDR3aa: CASSFLSGKSYNEQFF; CDR3nt: TGTGCCAGCAGCTTCCTTAGCGGGAAGTCCTACAATGAGCAGTTCTTC
abundance: .; len: 18; j_gene: TRBJ2-7; d_gene: .; v_gene: TRBV5-1; CDR3aa: CASSLAALRGTGTYEQYF; CDR3nt: TGCGCCAGCAGCTTGGCAGCGCTAAGGGGGACGGGTACCTACGAGCAGTACTTC
abundance: .; len: 13; j_gene: TRBJ1-1; d_gene: .; v_gene: TRBV2; CDR3aa: CASSEEGWTEAFF; CDR3nt: TGTGCCAGCAGTGAAGAGGGTTGGACTGAAGCTTTCTTT
abundance: .; len: 16; j_gene: TRBJ1-5; d_gene: .; v_gene: TRBV4-1; CDR3aa: CASSQVWGSGNQPQHF; CDR3nt: TGCGCCAGCAGCCAAGTGTGGGGAAGTGGCAATCAGCCCCAGCATTTT
abundance: .; len: 16; j_gene: TRBJ2-1; d_gene: .; v_gene: TRBV7-9; CDR3aa: CASSLGWIGKTHEQFF; CDR3nt: TGTGCCAGCAGCCTCGGATGGATTGGTAAGACGCATGAGCAGTTCTTC
abundance: .; len: 16; j_gene: TRBJ1-6; d_gene: .; v_gene: TRBV6-1; CDR3aa: CASSEWGSNHNSPLHF; CDR3nt: TGTGCCAGCAGTGAATGGGGGAGTAATCATAATTCACCCCTCCACTTT
abundance: .; len: 13; j_gene: TRBJ1-1; d_gene: .; v_gene: TRBV5-4; CDR3aa: CASSLGPTTEAFF; CDR3nt: TGTGCCAGCAGCTTGGGGCCCACCACTGAAGCTTTCTTT
abundance: .; len: 16; j_gene: TRBJ2-3; d_gene: TRBD1; v_gene: TRBV6-4; CDR3aa: CASSLPGQDSTDTQYF; CDR3nt: TGTGCCAGCAGCCTCCCGGGACAGGATTCCACAGATACGCAGTATTTT
abundance: .; len: 14; j_gene: TRBJ2-2; d_gene: .; v_gene: TRBV5-1; CDR3aa: CASSFELNTGELFF; CDR3nt: TGCGCCAGCAGCTTCGAGTTGAACACCGGGGAGCTGTTTTTT
abundance: .; len: 14; j_gene: TRBJ1-2; d_gene: .; v_gene: TRBV27; CDR3aa: CASSFGGPNYGYTF; CDR3nt: TGTGCCAGCAGTTTCGGCGGGCCCAACTATGGCTACACCTTC
abundance: .; len: 15; j_gene: TRBJ2-7; d_gene: TRBD1; v_gene: TRBV6-1; CDR3aa: CASSEGGSSSYEQYF; CDR3nt: TGTGCCAGCAGCGAAGGGGGCTCTAGCTCCTACGAGCAGTACTTC
abundance: .; len: 15; j_gene: TRBJ2-7; d_gene: TRBD1; v_gene: TRBV9; CDR3aa: CASSPLGDRSYEQYF; CDR3nt: TGTGCCAGCAGCCCCCTCGGGGACAGGTCCTACGAGCAGTACTTC
abundance: .; len: 11; j_gene: TRBJ1-2; d_gene: TRBD1; v_gene: TRBV29-1; CDR3aa: CSVPGQVHYTF; CDR3nt: TGCAGCGTCCCGGGACAGGTGCACTACACCTTC
abundance: .; len: 17; j_gene: TRBJ2-2; d_gene: TRBD2; v_gene: TRBV4-3; CDR3aa: CASSQELAGVGTGELFF; CDR3nt: TGCGCCAGCAGCCAAGAGCTAGCGGGAGTTGGTACCGGGGAGCTGTTTTTT
abundance: .; len: 14; j_gene: TRBJ1-3; d_gene: .; v_gene: TRBV7-6; CDR3aa: CASSLAADGNTIYF; CDR3nt: TGTGCCAGCAGCTTAGCGGCAGATGGAAACACCATATATTTT
abundance: .; len: 13; j_gene: TRBJ2-5; d_gene: .; v_gene: TRBV28; CDR3aa: CASSLIQQETQYF; CDR3nt: TGTGCCAGCAGTTTAATTCAGCAAGAGACCCAGTACTTC
abundance: .; len: 14; j_gene: TRBJ2-5; d_gene: .; v_gene: TRBV15; CDR3aa: CATSRDRGQETQYF; CDR3nt: TGTGCCACCAGCAGAGATAGGGGGCAAGAGACCCAGTACTTC
abundance: .; len: 15; j_gene: TRBJ2-5; d_gene: .; v_gene: TRBV5-4; CDR3aa: CASSGGDRAGETQYF; CDR3nt: TGTGCCAGCAGCGGTGGAGACAGGGCGGGGGAGACCCAGTACTTC
abundance: .; len: 15; j_gene: TRBJ2-7; d_gene: TRBD2; v_gene: TRBV10-2; CDR3aa: CASSDLAEYDREQYF; CDR3nt: TGCGCCAGCAGTGATCTAGCGGAGTACGACCGCGAGCAGTACTTC
abundance: .; len: 14; j_gene: TRBJ1-2; d_gene: .; v_gene: TRBV4-3; CDR3aa: CASSLQGTGYGYTF; CDR3nt: TGCGCCAGCAGCCTGCAGGGAACGGGGTATGGCTACACCTTC
abundance: once; len: 14; j_gene: TRBJ2-3; d_gene: .; v_gene: TRBV5-1; CDR3aa: CASSLAFSGDTQYF; CDR3nt: TGCGCCAGCAGCTTGGCCTTCTCCGGAGATACGCAGTATTTT
abundance: .; len: 13; j_gene: TRBJ2-3; d_gene: .; v_gene: TRBV7-2; CDR3aa: CASSLDGADTQYF; CDR3nt: TGTGCCAGCAGCTTAGATGGGGCAGATACGCAGTATTTT
abundance: .; len: 13; j_gene: TRBJ2-5; d_gene: .; v_gene: TRBV27; CDR3aa: CASGPGAEETQYF; CDR3nt: TGTGCCAGCGGCCCGGGGGCTGAAGAGACCCAGTACTTC
abundance: .; len: 16; j_gene: TRBJ2-6; d_gene: .; v_gene: TRBV7-9; CDR3aa: CASSLVTVSGANVLTF; CDR3nt: TGTGCCAGCAGCTTAGTAACAGTCTCTGGGGCCAACGTCCTGACTTTC
abundance: .; len: 13; j_gene: TRBJ1-1; d_gene: .; v_gene: TRBV7-9; CDR3aa: CASSLSVNTEAFF; CDR3nt: TGTGCCAGCAGCTTATCCGTGAACACTGAAGCTTTCTTT
abundance: .; len: 15; j_gene: TRBJ2-7; d_gene: TRBD2; v_gene: TRBV7-2; CDR3aa: CASSSGLAGPYEQYF; CDR3nt: TGTGCCAGCAGCTCGGGACTAGCGGGGCCCTACGAGCAGTACTTC
abundance: .; len: 16; j_gene: TRBJ2-7; d_gene: TRBD1; v_gene: TRBV9; CDR3aa: CASSVAPGQGAYEQYF; CDR3nt: TGTGCCAGCAGCGTAGCCCCGGGACAGGGGGCCTACGAGCAGTACTTC
abundance: once; len: 15; j_gene: TRBJ2-5; d_gene: TRBD2; v_gene: TRBV7-9; CDR3aa: CASSLVPSGAETQYF; CDR3nt: TGTGCCAGCAGCTTAGTCCCTAGCGGGGCTGAGACCCAGTACTTC
abundance: .; len: 15; j_gene: TRBJ2-1; d_gene: .; v_gene: TRBV11-3; CDR3aa: CASSQRTAAYNEQFF; CDR3nt: TGTGCCAGCAGCCAAAGGACAGCTGCCTACAATGAGCAGTTCTTC
abundance: .; len: 13; j_gene: TRBJ1-1; d_gene: .; v_gene: TRBV10-1; CDR3aa: CASSDVTDTEAFF; CDR3nt: TGCGCCAGCAGTGACGTGACGGACACTGAAGCTTTCTTT
abundance: many; len: 14; j_gene: TRBJ1-1; d_gene: .; v_gene: TRBV13; CDR3aa: CASSWRGAPQAAFF; CDR3nt: TGTGCCAGCAGCTGGCGGGGGGCTCCTCAGGCAGCTTTCTTT
abundance: .; len: 13; j_gene: TRBJ1-5; d_gene: .; v_gene: TRBV30; CDR3aa: CAWSGDSNQPQHF; CDR3nt: TGTGCCTGGAGTGGTGATAGCAATCAGCCCCAGCATTTT
abundance: .; len: 15; j_gene: TRBJ2-5; d_gene: .; v_gene: TRBV6-1; CDR3aa: CATHPAQIVWETQYF; CDR3nt: TGTGCCACTCACCCGGCCCAGATAGTTTGGGAGACCCAGTACTTC
abundance: .; len: 16; j_gene: TRBJ1-5; d_gene: .; v_gene: TRBV28; CDR3aa: CASRPLPGGRVQPQHF; CDR3nt: TGTGCCAGCAGACCACTCCCTGGGGGTCGGGTCCAGCCCCAGCATTTT
abundance: .; len: 17; j_gene: TRBJ1-2; d_gene: .; v_gene: TRBV6-1; CDR3aa: CASSEIRYGPRPYGYTF; CDR3nt: TGTGCCAGCAGTGAGATTCGGTATGGGCCCCGTCCCTATGGCTACACCTTC
abundance: once; len: 12; j_gene: TRBJ2-7; d_gene: .; v_gene: TRBV5-6; CDR3aa: CASSSGPLEQYF; CDR3nt: TGTGCCAGCAGCTCGGGACCGCTCGAGCAGTACTTC
abundance: .; len: 12; j_gene: TRBJ2-1; d_gene: .; v_gene: TRBV13; CDR3aa: CASSLRPDEQFF; CDR3nt: TGTGCCAGCAGCCTCCGACCCGATGAGCAGTTCTTC
abundance: .; len: 15; j_gene: TRBJ2-7; d_gene: TRBD2; v_gene: TRBV19; CDR3aa: CASSIGLVNPSEQYF; CDR3nt: TGTGCCAGTAGTATCGGACTAGTTAATCCAAGCGAGCAGTACTTC
abundance: .; len: 13; j_gene: TRBJ2-7; d_gene: .; v_gene: TRBV28; CDR3aa: CASSLHSSYEQYF; CDR3nt: TGTGCCAGCAGTCTCCACAGCTCCTACGAGCAGTACTTC
abundance: .; len: 14; j_gene: TRBJ1-2; d_gene: .; v_gene: TRBV4-3; CDR3aa: CASSQDMTGYGYTF; CDR3nt: TGCGCCAGCAGCCAAGATATGACAGGCTATGGCTACACCTTC
abundance: .; len: 11; j_gene: TRBJ2-7; d_gene: .; v_gene: TRBV6-1; CDR3aa: CASSALFEQYF; CDR3nt: TGTGCCAGCAGTGCTCTTTTCGAGCAGTACTTC
abundance: .; len: 18; j_gene: TRBJ2-5; d_gene: TRBD1; v_gene: TRBV12-5; CDR3aa: CASGLDRTGTGNQETQYF; CDR3nt: TGTGCTAGTGGTTTAGATCGCACCGGGACAGGGAACCAAGAGACCCAGTACTTC
abundance: .; len: 15; j_gene: TRBJ2-3; d_gene: .; v_gene: TRBV7-9; CDR3aa: CASSLLPMDTDTQYF; CDR3nt: TGTGCCAGCAGCTTATTACCGATGGACACAGATACGCAGTATTTT